What follows are 9 T cell receptor beta chains derived from one specimen sequenced in a study of blood T cells in healthy people across ages. Combining a sample-barcoded 5' primer with a J-beta primer mix, a second PCR ran for about 7 to 11 cycles. Each CDR3 protein gets one entry after TCRdb re-called the 5' RACE reads with MiXCR. The data contain approximately 1,000,000 distinct CDR3 sequences, roughly two fifths of them singletons. Sequenced input: blood. These receptors were collected from a man between 18 and 35 years old in good health.

This clonotype came up a few times. The chain joins TRBV9 to TRBJ2-5; D remains ambiguous. Per germline, CDR1 SGDLS and CDR2 YYNGEE. The length of the CDR3 is 15 residues. V was clipped by 0 bases and J by 0 bases, with 9 bases between them. CDR3 nucleotides: TGTGCCAGCAGCGTAGCCATTGGACACCAAGAGACCCAGTACTTC. It specifies CASSVAIGHQETQYF.

The J gene is TRBJ1-2, the V gene TRBV4-3; D ambiguous. CDR1 and CDR2 (germline): LGHNA, YSLEER. V was clipped by 1 base and J by 1 base, with 19 bases between them. CDR3 size: 18 residues. CDR3 nucleotide sequence: TGCGCCAGCAGCCAAGGAGAGGCTGACGCCCCCTTTAACTATGGCTACACCTTC. Its translation: CASSQGEADAPFNYGYTF.

The rearrangement joins TRBV4-3 to TRBJ2-5, with 10 bases matching TRBD1. The J call could be wrong; TRBJ2-7 is a better fit for the DNA end. CDR3 length: 15 residues. CDR1 and CDR2 (germline): LGHNA, YSLEER. Here the CDR3 reads CASSPSGQGFNEQYF. In DNA form, the CDR3 reads TGCGCCAGCAGTCCCTCGGGACAGGGGTTCAACGAGCAGTACTTC.

This clonotype was counted only a few times. In DNA form, the CDR3 reads TGTGCCAGCAGCTTAATGACTACACTTGACAGAAGCTCCTACGAGCAGTACTTC. Protein sequence: CASSLMTTLDRSSYEQYF. V is TRBV7-2 and J is TRBJ2-7; D possibly uses TRBD1 or TRBD2 (5 bases each). Germline values: CDR1 SGHTA, CDR2 FQGNSA. This CDR3 has 18 residues. V dropped 2 bases and J dropped 0 bases, with 20 bases sitting between them. The full variable domain, in which reference TRBV7-2 and TRBJ2-7 provide the parts outside the CDR3, is GAGVSQSPSNKVTEKGKDVELRCDPISGHTALYWYRQSLGQGLEFLIYFQGNSAPDKSGLPSDRFSAERTGGSVSTLTIQRTQQEDSAVYLCASSLMTTLDRSSYEQYFGPGTRLTVT.

This chain uses TRBV20-1 with TRBJ2-1, with TRBD2 matching over 7 bases. The length of the CDR3 is 15 residues. Per germline, CDR1 DFQATT and CDR2 SNEGSKA (reference sequence). V lost 4 bases and J lost 6; bases outside the gene matches: 12. The CDR3, as DNA: TGCAGTGCTACCCCAACCAGCGGGGCCTTCAATGAGCAGTTCTTC. Translated, it gives CSATPTSGAFNEQFF.

The chain is built from TRBV4-2 and TRBJ1-1; D not resolved. Germline CDR1 LGHNA, CDR2 YNFKEQ. V lost 1 base and J 1 base, leaving 10 bases between the germline ends. This CDR3 region has 15 residues. The CDR3 loop reads CASSQVGPENTEAFF. For the CDR3, the DNA is TGTGCCAGCAGCCAAGTAGGACCCGAGAACACTGAAGCTTTCTTT.

Only a few counts were recorded for this clonotype. One junction end does not reproduce the germline sequence, and a read error may be involved. The chain couples TRBV10-3 to TRBJ2-2; D is unclear. This CDR3 spans 15 amino acids. Germline CDR1 and CDR2: ENHRY and SYGVKD. In DNA form, the CDR3 reads TGTGCCATCCGTGACGGAGAGAAAAACACCGGGGAGCTGTTTTTT. Translating gives CAIRDGEKNTGELFF.

The rearrangement uses TRBV2 and TRBJ1-1; no firm D call. Germline V lookup: CDR1 SNHLY, CDR2 FYNNEI. Trimming took off 3 bases at V and 0 bases at J, with 11 bases between the two ends. The CDR3 contains 15 residues. The CDR3 bases are TGTGCCAGCAGTGAGTTTTCGTTCATGAACACTGAAGCTTTCTTT. It codes for CASSEFSFMNTEAFF.

V is TRBV21-1 and J is TRBJ2-7; the DNA was not compared with TRBD1, the D call given in the table. TRBV21-1 constitutes a pseudogene. This CDR3 comprises 15 residues. Written as DNA, the CDR3 is TGTGCCAGCCCAGGGATCGTAAGCTCCTACAATGAGCAGTACTTC. Translated, it gives CASPGIVSSYNEQYF.